Below, 26 T cell receptor beta chains from the same sample are listed, as sequenced in a study of vaccination and CD4 T cells after COVID-19. TCRdb analysed the PCR reads with MiXCR anew, one entry per CDR3 protein. The sample has some 22,000 distinct CDR3 sequences; approximately 51% are singletons. Sequenced material: CD4+ T cells from blood, taken before SARS-CoV-2 vaccination. The receptor source for this set is a human donor who had recovered from COVID-19.

This clonotype has a handful of counts. The chain joins TRBV20-1 to TRBJ1-1, with TRBD1 matching 8 bases. V gave up 6 bases and J gave up 4 bases; unmatched junction bases: 13. The germline V gene encodes CDR1 DFQATT and CDR2 SNEGSKA (reference sequence). The CDR3 contains 15 residues. The CDR3 loop is CSAWDQGAVGTEAFF. The DNA for the CDR3 is TGCAGTGCGTGGGACCAGGGGGCAGTTGGCACTGAAGCTTTCTTT.

The table lists this clonotype with a few counts. The V gene is TRBV7-9, the J gene TRBJ1-2, with D unresolved. The CDR3 runs to 12 residues. Trimming cost V 2 bases and J 6 bases, with 7 bases left between them. Germline V gene sequence: CDR1 SEHNR, CDR2 FQNEAQ (reference sequence). The CDR3 reads CASSLLLNGYTF. CDR3 nucleotide sequence: TGTGCCAGCAGCTTACTTTTGAATGGCTACACCTTC. The full variable domain, its missing parts supplied by reference TRBV7-9 and TRBJ1-2, is DTGVSQNPRHKITKRGQNVTFRCDPISEHNRLYWYRQTLGQGPEFLTYFQNEAQLEKSRLLSDRFSAERPKGSFSTLEIQRTEQGDSAMYLCASSLLLNGYTFGSGTRLTVV.

V is TRBV4-2 and J is TRBJ2-1; 10 nucleotides agree with TRBD2. Germline-derived CDR1 and CDR2 are LGHNA and YNFKEQ. The CDR3 length is 15 residues. V shed 1 base and J 3 bases; nucleotides not matched to a gene: 0. CDR3 nucleotides: TGTGCCAGCAGCCAAGGACTAGCGGGCTACAATGAGCAGTTCTTC. Protein: CASSQGLAGYNEQFF.

The chain recombines TRBV20-1 with TRBJ2-7, with 8 positions matching TRBD2. Germline V gene data show CDR1 as DFQATT and CDR2 as SNEGSKA (reference sequence). CDR3 length equals 16 residues. After removal of 6 bases from V and 4 bases from J, the junction contained 17 bases not matched to a gene. The CDR3 bases are TGCAGTGCCAACCCGGACTTAGCGGGACGATGGTACGAGCAGTACTTC. It translates to CSANPDLAGRWYEQYF.

The chain has TRBV10-3 and TRBJ2-2, with D unresolved. Germline CDR1 reads ENHRY; CDR2 reads SYGVKD. The CDR3 runs 12 residues. V lost 3 bases to trimming and J lost 6 bases, with 5 bases between them. Here the CDR3 reads CAISEPPGELFF. DNA for the CDR3: TGTGCCATCAGTGAACCCCCCGGGGAGCTGTTTTTT.

The V call is TRBV27, the J call TRBJ2-7, with D maybe TRBD2 (5 bases). CDR1 is MNHEY and CDR2 is SMNVEV in the germline V gene (reference sequence). This CDR3 region has 14 residues. V was trimmed by 5 bases and J by 4 bases, leaving 15 bases between them. CDR3 DNA: TGTGCCAGCAGTGGGTGGCGAGGGCAATACGAGCAGTACTTC. Protein product: CASSGWRGQYEQYF.

This chain connects TRBV20-1 to TRBJ2-7, with D possibly being TRBD2 (5 bases). CDR1 and CDR2 (germline): DFQATT, SNEGSKA (reference sequence). The V and J ends lost 1 base and 4 bases respectively, with 17 bases between them. This CDR3 region has 15 residues. CDR3 in DNA: TGCAGTGCTAGAGGGTCCCCGGGGTCGGGTTACGAGCAGTACTTC. It encodes CSARGSPGSGYEQYF.

The rearrangement uses TRBV6-1 and TRBJ1-1; 7 bases are shared with TRBD1. V dropped 6 bases and J dropped 3; count of bases not matched to a gene: 10. The length of the CDR3 is 15 residues. CDR1 MNHNS and CDR2 SASEGT come from the germline V gene. The CDR3 DNA sequence: TGTGCCAGCAGGATCAGACAGGGAGGGGACACTGAAGCTTTCTTT. Protein: CASRIRQGGDTEAFF.

The rearrangement links TRBV7-2 to TRBJ1-5; no clear D. V dropped 1 base and J dropped 4 bases, with 11 bases sitting between them. The CDR3 has 15 amino acids. Looked up from germline, CDR1 is SGHTA and CDR2 is FQGNSA. The CDR3 spells CASSLVLAVNQPQHF. CDR3 nucleotide sequence: TGTGCCAGCAGCTTAGTATTGGCGGTGAATCAGCCCCAGCATTTT.

The chain is built from TRBV20-1 and TRBJ2-7, with D uncertain. CDR3 size: 13 residues. Germline V lookup: CDR1 DFQATT, CDR2 SNEGSKA (reference sequence). V dropped 7 bases and J dropped 1 base, with 14 bases sitting between them. CDR3 protein: CSVLARSSYEQYF. Here the CDR3 DNA reads TGCAGTGTCTTGGCACGGTCATCCTACGAGCAGTACTTC.

This clonotype was seen a few times. The chain couples TRBV24-1 to TRBJ2-7; no clear D gene. V was shortened by 4 bases and J by 3 bases, with 9 bases between the two germline ends. This CDR3 has 13 residues. Per the germline V gene, CDR1 is KGHDR and CDR2 is SFDVKD. In nucleotides, the CDR3 is TGTGCCACCAGTGACCCGAACAGCTACGAGCAGTACTTC. Protein product: CATSDPNSYEQYF.

This clonotype was recorded a few times. The chain couples TRBV11-3 to TRBJ2-5; D perhaps matches TRBD1 (5 bases). Trimming pared 3 bases from V and 1 base from J, leaving 15 bases between. The CDR3 runs to 16 residues. Germline assignment: CDR1 SGHNT and CDR2 YENEEA. The CDR3 protein is CASSFPGPYIQETQYF. The CDR3 DNA reads as TGTGCCAGCAGCTTCCCAGGGCCGTACATCCAAGAGACCCAGTACTTC.

The chain uses TRBV5-4 and TRBJ2-5, with 12 bases lining up with TRBD2. Germline V gives CDR1 SGHNT, CDR2 YYREEE (reference sequence). This CDR3 spans 16 amino acids. V dropped 4 bases and J dropped 4; count of bases not matched to a gene: 8. The CDR3 here is CASSPRTSGIGETQYF. The CDR3 bases are TGTGCCAGCAGCCCCCGGACTAGCGGGATAGGAGAGACCCAGTACTTC.

V usage is TRBV2 and J usage is TRBJ2-3; D is ambiguous. Germline V gives CDR1 SNHLY, CDR2 FYNNEI. This CDR3 region has 14 residues. The V and J ends lost 5 bases and 4 bases respectively, with 13 bases between them. The CDR3 is CASSHPQVPDTQYF. The CDR3 DNA is TGTGCCAGCAGTCACCCCCAGGTACCAGATACGCAGTATTTT. Together with reference TRBV2 and TRBJ2-3, the CDR3 gives the full variable domain: EPEVTQTPSHQVTQMGQEVILRCVPISNHLYFYWYRQILGQKVEFLVSFYNNEISEKSEIFDDQFSVERPDGSNFTLKIRSTKLEDSAMYFCASSHPQVPDTQYFGPGTRLTVL.

V is TRBV6-4 and J is TRBJ2-2; D might be TRBD2 (5 bases). The CDR3 is made up of 13 amino acids. Germline V gene sequence: CDR1 MRHNA, CDR2 SNTAGT. With 4 bases removed from V and 7 bases from J, the gap between germline ends came to 10 bases. CDR3 amino acids: CASSGARDGELFF. CDR3 sequence (DNA): TGTGCCAGCAGTGGCGCCCGGGACGGGGAGCTGTTTTTT.

This clonotype was counted only a few times. The rearrangement links TRBV27 to TRBJ2-5; TRBD2 agrees at 7 bases. The CDR3 sequence is 14 residues long. The V gene end was trimmed by 5 bases and the J gene end by 5 bases; junction bases not matched to a gene: 8. Germline CDR1 MNHEY, CDR2 SMNVEV (reference sequence). CDR3 protein: CASSPFGGSETQYF. The CDR3 region has the DNA TGTGCCAGCAGTCCTTTCGGGGGGAGTGAGACCCAGTACTTC.

This clonotype was picked up a small number of times. V usage is TRBV6-1 and J usage is TRBJ1-1; possibly TRBD1 for D (5 bases). V lost 6 bases and J 5 bases, leaving 25 bases between the germline ends. The CDR3 has 17 amino acids. The germline V gene has CDR1 MNHNS and CDR2 SASEGT. The CDR3 DNA reads as TGTGCCAGCAGCATACTTGCTAATTGGCAGGGAAGAACTGAAGCTTTCTTT. Its translation is CASSILANWQGRTEAFF.

This clonotype came up a few times. The chain is built from TRBV30 and TRBJ1-5, with unresolved D. Germline V lookup: CDR1 GTSNPN, CDR2 SVGIG (reference sequence). This CDR3 spans 13 amino acids. V was clipped by 2 bases and J by 5 bases, with 10 bases between them. CDR3 sequence (DNA): TGTGCCTGGAGTCCAAACTTGGATCAGCCCCAGCATTTT. It specifies CAWSPNLDQPQHF.

V is TRBV15 and J is TRBJ1-2, with 10 bases fitting TRBD1. The CDR3 has 15 amino acids. Germline trimming cut 0 bases from V and 7 bases from J; bases unmatched to any gene: 5. In germline, CDR1 is LNHNV, CDR2 YYDKDF (reference sequence). The CDR3 sequence: CATSRERQGAGGYTF. CDR3 coding DNA: TGTGCCACCAGCAGAGAGAGACAGGGGGCTGGTGGCTACACCTTC. The whole variable domain, remainder taken from reference TRBV15 and TRBJ1-2, is DAMVIQNPRYQVTQFGKPVTLSCSQTLNHNVMYWYQQKSSQAPKLLFHYYDKDFNNEADTPDNFQSRRPNTSFCFLDIRSPGLGDTAMYLCATSRERQGAGGYTFGSGTRLTVV.

DNA for the CDR3: TGTGCCAGCAGCTTATGGAACACTGAAGCTTTCTTT. It is translated as CASSLWNTEAFF. This chain joins TRBV7-2 and TRBJ1-1; D not certain. Germline lookup yields CDR1 SGHTA and CDR2 FQGNSA. V lost 2 bases and J 1 base, leaving 2 bases between the germline ends. The CDR3 has 12 amino acids.

The rearrangement joins TRBV18 to TRBJ2-7, with TRBD2 matching 7 bases. V was pared by 3 bases and J by 0 bases, with 2 bases of the junction left unmatched. Germline V lookup: CDR1 KGHSH, CDR2 LQKENI. The CDR3 is 14 residues long. CDR3 region: CASSPGGPSYEQYF. The CDR3 DNA follows: TGTGCCAGCTCACCGGGAGGGCCCTCCTACGAGCAGTACTTC.

This clonotype was picked up a small number of times. The chain combines TRBV20-1 with TRBJ2-5, with D perhaps TRBD2 (6 bases). Trimming shortened V by 6 bases and J by 2 bases, and 16 bases separated the two germline ends. The CDR3 extends over 14 amino acids. The V gene's germline CDR1 is DFQATT and CDR2 SNEGSKA (reference sequence). CDR3 loop: CSAVGLGGQETQYF. CDR3 nucleotides: TGCAGTGCCGTGGGGCTGGGAGGACAAGAGACCCAGTACTTC.

The chain is built from TRBV27 and TRBJ2-3; D remains unclear. Trimming took off 5 bases at V and 2 bases at J, with 8 bases between the two ends. The V gene's germline CDR1 is MNHEY and CDR2 SMNVEV (reference sequence). The CDR3 totals 13 residues. The chain's CDR3 is CASSLSYTDTQYF. The CDR3, as DNA: TGTGCCAGCAGTCTTTCCTACACAGATACGCAGTATTTT.

CDR3 protein: CASRVSGTSGIYNEQFF. CDR3 coding DNA: TGTGCCAGCAGGGTTTCAGGGACTAGCGGGATCTACAATGAGCAGTTCTTC. This chain uses TRBV25-1 with TRBJ2-1; 13 nucleotides match TRBD2. There are 17 residues in the CDR3. Germline values: CDR1 MGHDK, CDR2 SYGVNS. The trim removed 6 bases at V and 3 bases at J, leaving 8 bases unmatched.

This clonotype has a handful of counts. J is TRBJ2-2 and V is TRBV20-1; TRBD1 agrees at 7 bases. The V gene end was trimmed by 0 bases and the J gene end by 9 bases; junction bases not matched to a gene: 10. The germline V gene has CDR1 DFQATT and CDR2 SNEGSKA (reference sequence). The CDR3 contains 15 residues. CDR3 in DNA: TGCAGTGCTAGAGATCAGGACCAAGGGGGCCGGGAGCTGTTTTTT. Translated, it gives CSARDQDQGGRELFF.

This clonotype was seen only once. The V call is TRBV27, the J call TRBJ2-2; D may be TRBD1 or TRBD2 (6 bases each). Germline CDR1 and CDR2: MNHEY and SMNVEV (reference sequence). This CDR3 has 15 amino acids. V shed 3 bases and J shed 1 base, with 9 bases lying between them. The CDR3 DNA reads TGTGCCAGCAGTTTGCGGGGACAGAACACCGGGGAGCTGTTTTTT. Protein sequence: CASSLRGQNTGELFF.